This record looks at one TCR beta chain sequence and its context. CDR1 and CDR2 (germline): MDHEN, SYDVKM. The CDR3 has 15 residues. Using a J-beta primer mix together with a sample-barcoded 5' primer, a second PCR was run for roughly 6 to 12 cycles. TCRdb processed the 5' RACE reads anew with MiXCR; each CDR3 protein has one entry. The table shows fewer than 2,000,000 distinct CDR3 sequences, with about 39% occurring only once. The sample comes from a study of blood T cells in healthy people across ages. This TCR was sampled from a human donor in good health. Input material: blood. The rearrangement joins TRBV28 to TRBJ2-4; possible D gene TRBD1, 7 bases. Judging by the DNA end, TRBJ2-7 fits better; the J call may be wrong. The CDR3 is CASSSTGDFINEQYF. The CDR3 nucleotides read TGTGCCAGCAGTTCCACAGGGGACTTCATCAACGAGCAGTACTTC.